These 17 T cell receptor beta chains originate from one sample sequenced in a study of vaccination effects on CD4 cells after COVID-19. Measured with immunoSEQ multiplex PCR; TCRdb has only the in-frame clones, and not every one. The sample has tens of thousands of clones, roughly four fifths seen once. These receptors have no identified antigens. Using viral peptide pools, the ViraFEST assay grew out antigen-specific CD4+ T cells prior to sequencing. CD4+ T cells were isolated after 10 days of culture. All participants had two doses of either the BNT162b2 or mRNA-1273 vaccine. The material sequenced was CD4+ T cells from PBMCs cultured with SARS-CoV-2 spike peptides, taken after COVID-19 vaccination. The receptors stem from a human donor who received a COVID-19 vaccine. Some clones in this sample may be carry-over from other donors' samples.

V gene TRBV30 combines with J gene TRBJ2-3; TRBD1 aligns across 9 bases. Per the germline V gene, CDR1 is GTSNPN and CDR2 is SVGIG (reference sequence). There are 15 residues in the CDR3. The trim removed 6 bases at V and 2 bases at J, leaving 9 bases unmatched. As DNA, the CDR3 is TGTGCCTGCCCCACCGGGACAGGGTCCACAGATACGCAGTATTTT. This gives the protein CACPTGTGSTDTQYF.

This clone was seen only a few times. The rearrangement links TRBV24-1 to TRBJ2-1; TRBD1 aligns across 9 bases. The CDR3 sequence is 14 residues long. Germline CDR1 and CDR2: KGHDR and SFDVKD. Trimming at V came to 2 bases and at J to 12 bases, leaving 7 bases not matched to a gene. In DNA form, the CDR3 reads TGTGCCACCAGTGATTCCCCGGGACAGGGAGGGCAGTTCTTC. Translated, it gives CATSDSPGQGGQFF.

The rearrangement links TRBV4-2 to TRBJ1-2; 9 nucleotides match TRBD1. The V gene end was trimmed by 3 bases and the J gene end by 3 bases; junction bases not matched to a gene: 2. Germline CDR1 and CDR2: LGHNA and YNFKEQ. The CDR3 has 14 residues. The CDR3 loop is CASSHRQGDYGYTF. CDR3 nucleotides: TGTGCCAGCAGCCACCGACAGGGGGACTATGGCTACACCTTC.

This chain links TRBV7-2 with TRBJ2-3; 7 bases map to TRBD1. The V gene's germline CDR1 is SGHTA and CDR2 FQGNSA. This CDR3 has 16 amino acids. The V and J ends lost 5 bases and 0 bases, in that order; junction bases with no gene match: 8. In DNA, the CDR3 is TGTGCCAGCAGCCGCCGGACAGGCCCTAGCACAGATACGCAGTATTTT. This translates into CASSRRTGPSTDTQYF.

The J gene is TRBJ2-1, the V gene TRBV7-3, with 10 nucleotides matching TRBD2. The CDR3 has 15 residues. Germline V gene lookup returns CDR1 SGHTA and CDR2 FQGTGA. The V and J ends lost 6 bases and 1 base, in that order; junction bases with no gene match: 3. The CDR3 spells CASSSLAGSYNEQFF. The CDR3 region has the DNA TGTGCCAGCAGTTCACTAGCGGGGTCCTACAATGAGCAGTTCTTC.

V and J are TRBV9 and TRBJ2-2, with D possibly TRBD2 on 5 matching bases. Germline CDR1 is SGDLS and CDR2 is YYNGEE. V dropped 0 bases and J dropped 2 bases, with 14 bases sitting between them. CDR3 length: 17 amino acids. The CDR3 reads CASSVGIGLDNTGELFF. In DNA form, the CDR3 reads TGTGCCAGCAGCGTAGGGATAGGACTGGATAACACCGGGGAGCTGTTTTTT.

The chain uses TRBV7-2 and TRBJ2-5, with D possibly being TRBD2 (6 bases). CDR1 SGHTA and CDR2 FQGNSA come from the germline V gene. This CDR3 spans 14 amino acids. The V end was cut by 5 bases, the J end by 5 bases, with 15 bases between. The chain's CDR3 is CASSPGGTRETQYF. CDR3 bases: TGTGCCAGCAGCCCTGGCGGGACGAGGGAGACCCAGTACTTC.

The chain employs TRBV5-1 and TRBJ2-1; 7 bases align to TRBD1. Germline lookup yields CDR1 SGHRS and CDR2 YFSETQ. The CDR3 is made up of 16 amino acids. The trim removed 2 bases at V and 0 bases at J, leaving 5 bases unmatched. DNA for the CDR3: TGCGCCAGCAGCTTCGGGACAGAATTCTCCTACAATGAGCAGTTCTTC. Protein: CASSFGTEFSYNEQFF.

The CDR3 nucleotides are TGTGCCAGCAGCTTATACGGGGGCGCGGGTCAGTTCTTC. This translates into CASSLYGGAGQFF. This chain connects TRBV7-3 to TRBJ2-1, with D perhaps matching TRBD1 or TRBD2 (6 bases each). V lost 2 bases, J lost 13 bases, and 15 bases lay in between. The CDR3 totals 13 residues. Germline CDR1 reads SGHTA; CDR2 reads FQGTGA.

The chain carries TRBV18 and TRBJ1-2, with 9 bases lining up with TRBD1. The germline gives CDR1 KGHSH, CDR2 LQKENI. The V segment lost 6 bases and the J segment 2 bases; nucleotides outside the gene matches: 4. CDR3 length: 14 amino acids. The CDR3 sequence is CASSRGTGNYGYTF. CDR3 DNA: TGTGCCAGCTCCAGGGGGACAGGGAACTATGGCTACACCTTC.

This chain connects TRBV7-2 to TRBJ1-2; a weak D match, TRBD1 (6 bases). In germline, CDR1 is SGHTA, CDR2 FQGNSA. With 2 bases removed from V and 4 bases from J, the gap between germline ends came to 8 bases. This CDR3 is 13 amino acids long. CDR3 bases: TGTGCCAGCAGCTTACAGGGGACCTATGGCTACACCTTC. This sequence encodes CASSLQGTYGYTF.

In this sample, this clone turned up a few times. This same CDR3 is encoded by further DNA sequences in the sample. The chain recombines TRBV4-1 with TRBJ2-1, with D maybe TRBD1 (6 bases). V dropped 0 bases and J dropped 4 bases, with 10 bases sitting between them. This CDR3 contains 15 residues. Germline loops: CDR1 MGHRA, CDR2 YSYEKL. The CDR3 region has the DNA TGCGCCAGCAGCCAAGACAGGGGCGGATACAATGAGCAGTTCTTC. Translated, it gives CASSQDRGGYNEQFF.

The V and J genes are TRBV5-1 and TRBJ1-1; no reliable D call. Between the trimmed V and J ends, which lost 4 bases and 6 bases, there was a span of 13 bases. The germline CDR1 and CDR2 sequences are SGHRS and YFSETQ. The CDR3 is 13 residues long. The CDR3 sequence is CASSPGSSPEAFF. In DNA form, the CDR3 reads TGCGCCAGCAGCCCAGGCTCAAGTCCTGAAGCTTTCTTT.

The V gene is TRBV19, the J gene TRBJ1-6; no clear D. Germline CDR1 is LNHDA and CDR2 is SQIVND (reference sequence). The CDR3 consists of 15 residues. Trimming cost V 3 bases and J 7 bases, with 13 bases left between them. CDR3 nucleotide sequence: TGTGCCAGTAGTATCCCCGGGGTACCGAATTCACCCCTCCACTTT. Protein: CASSIPGVPNSPLHF.

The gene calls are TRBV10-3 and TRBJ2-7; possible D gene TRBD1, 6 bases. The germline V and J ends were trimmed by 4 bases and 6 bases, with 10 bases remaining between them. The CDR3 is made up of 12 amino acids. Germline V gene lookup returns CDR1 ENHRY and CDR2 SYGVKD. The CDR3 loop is CAISGVGGEQYV. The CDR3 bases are TGTGCCATCAGTGGGGTAGGGGGCGAGCAGTACGTC.

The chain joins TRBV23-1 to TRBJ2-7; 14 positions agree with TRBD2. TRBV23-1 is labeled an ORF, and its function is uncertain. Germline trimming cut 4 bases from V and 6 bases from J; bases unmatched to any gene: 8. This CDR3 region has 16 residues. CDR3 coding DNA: TGCGCCAGCAGTCGTCCGACTAGCGGGGGGGCGGGCGAGCAGTACGTC. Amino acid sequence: CASSRPTSGGAGEQYV.

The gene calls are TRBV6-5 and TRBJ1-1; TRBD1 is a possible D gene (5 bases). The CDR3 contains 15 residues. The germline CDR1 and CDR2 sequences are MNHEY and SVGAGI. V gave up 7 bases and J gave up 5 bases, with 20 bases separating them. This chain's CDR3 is CASTPFVGGYTEAFF. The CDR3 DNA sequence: TGTGCCAGCACTCCCTTCGTTGGGGGTTATACTGAAGCTTTCTTT.